This TCR beta chain was documented in a study of blood T cell repertoires in COVID-19. Study summary: T cells, B-cell-depleted T cells, or PBMCs supplied cDNA or gDNA.

The table came from immunoSEQ multiplex PCR; TCRdb's copy has only in-frame clones and leaves some out. The sample contains roughly 100,000 clones, roughly nine tenths of which appear only once. Trimming shortened V by 3 bases and J by 4 bases, and 7 bases separated the two germline ends. There are 13 residues in the CDR3. This chain joins TRBV12-3 or TRBV12-4 and TRBJ1-5, with no clear D. The sequencing sample was made of peripheral blood. This receptor was taken from a man aged 50 to 60 with active COVID-19. The chain's CDR3 is CASSFGENQPQHF. The CDR3 DNA sequence: TGTGCCAGCAGTTTTGGGGAGAATCAGCCCCAGCATTTT.